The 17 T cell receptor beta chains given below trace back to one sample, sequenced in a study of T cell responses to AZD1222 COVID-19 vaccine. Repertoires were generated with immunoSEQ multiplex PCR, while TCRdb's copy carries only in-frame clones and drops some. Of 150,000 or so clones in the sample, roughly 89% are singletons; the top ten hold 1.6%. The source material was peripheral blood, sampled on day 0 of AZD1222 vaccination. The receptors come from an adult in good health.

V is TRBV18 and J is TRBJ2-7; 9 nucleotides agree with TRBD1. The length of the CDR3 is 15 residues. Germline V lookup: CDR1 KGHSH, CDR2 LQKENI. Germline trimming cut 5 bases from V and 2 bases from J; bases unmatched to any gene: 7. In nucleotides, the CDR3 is TGTGCCAGCTCAAGGGGACAGGGAGGGCCCTACGAGCAGTACTTC. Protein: CASSRGQGGPYEQYF. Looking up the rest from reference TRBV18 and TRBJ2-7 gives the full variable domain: NAGVMQNPRHLVRRRGQEARLRCSPMKGHSHVYWYRQLPEEGLKFMVYLQKENIIDESGMPKERFSAEFPKEGPSILRIQQVVRGDSAAYFCASSRGQGGPYEQYFGPGTRLTVT.

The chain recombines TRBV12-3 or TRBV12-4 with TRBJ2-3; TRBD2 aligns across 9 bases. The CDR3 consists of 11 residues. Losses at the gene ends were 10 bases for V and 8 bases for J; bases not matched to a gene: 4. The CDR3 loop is CATRGGVTQYF. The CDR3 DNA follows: TGTGCCACTCGCGGGGGGGTTACGCAGTATTTT.

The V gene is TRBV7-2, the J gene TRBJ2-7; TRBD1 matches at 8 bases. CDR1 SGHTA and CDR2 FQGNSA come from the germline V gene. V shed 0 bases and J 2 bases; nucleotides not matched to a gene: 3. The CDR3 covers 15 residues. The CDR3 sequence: CASSLADRGTYEQYF. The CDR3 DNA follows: TGTGCCAGCAGCTTAGCCGACAGGGGTACCTACGAGCAGTACTTC.

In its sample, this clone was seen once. The CDR3 sequence is CSGTENTGELFF. CDR3 bases: TGCAGCGGTACAGAAAACACCGGGGAGCTGTTTTTT. The chain joins TRBV29-1 to TRBJ2-2, with D uncertain. Trimming took off 7 bases at V and 2 bases at J, with 8 bases between the two ends. This CDR3 has 12 residues. Per the germline V gene, CDR1 is SQVTM and CDR2 is ANQGSEA.

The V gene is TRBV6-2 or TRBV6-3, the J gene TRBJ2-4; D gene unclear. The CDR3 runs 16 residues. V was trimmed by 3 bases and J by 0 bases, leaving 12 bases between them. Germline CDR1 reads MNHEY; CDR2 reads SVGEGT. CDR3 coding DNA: TGTGCCAGCAGTTATGATCGGTTTAAAGCCAAAAACATTCAGTACTTC. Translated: CASSYDRFKAKNIQYF.

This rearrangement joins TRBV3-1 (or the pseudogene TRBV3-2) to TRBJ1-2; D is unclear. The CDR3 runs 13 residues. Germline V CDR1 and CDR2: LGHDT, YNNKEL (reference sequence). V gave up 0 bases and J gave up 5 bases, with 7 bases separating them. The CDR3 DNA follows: TGTGCCAGCAGCCAAGAGTTCAGATATGGCTACACCTTC. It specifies CASSQEFRYGYTF.

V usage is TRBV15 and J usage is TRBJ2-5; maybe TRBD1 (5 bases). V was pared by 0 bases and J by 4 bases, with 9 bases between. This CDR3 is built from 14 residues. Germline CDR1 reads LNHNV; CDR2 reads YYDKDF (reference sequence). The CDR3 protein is CATSRDQGGETQYF. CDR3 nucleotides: TGTGCCACCAGCAGAGATCAGGGTGGAGAGACCCAGTACTTC.

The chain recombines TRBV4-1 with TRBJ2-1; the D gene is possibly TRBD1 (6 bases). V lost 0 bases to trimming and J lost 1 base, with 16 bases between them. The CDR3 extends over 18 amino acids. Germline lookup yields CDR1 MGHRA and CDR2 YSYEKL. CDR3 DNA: TGCGCCAGCAGCCAAGATCCCCACGGGACAAGTTCCTACAATGAGCAGTTCTTC. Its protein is CASSQDPHGTSSYNEQFF.

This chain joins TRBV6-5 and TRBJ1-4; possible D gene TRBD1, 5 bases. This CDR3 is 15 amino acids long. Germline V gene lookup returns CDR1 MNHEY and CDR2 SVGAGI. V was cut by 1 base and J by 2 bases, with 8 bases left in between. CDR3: CASSYWGETNEKLFF. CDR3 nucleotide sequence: TGTGCCAGCAGTTACTGGGGGGAGACTAATGAAAAACTGTTTTTT.

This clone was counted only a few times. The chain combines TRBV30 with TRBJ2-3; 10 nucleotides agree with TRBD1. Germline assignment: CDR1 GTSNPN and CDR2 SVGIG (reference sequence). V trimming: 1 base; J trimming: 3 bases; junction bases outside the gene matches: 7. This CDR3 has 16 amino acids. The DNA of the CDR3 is TGTGCCTGGAGTGCTATACCGGGACAGGGGACAGATACGCAGTATTTT. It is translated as CAWSAIPGQGTDTQYF.

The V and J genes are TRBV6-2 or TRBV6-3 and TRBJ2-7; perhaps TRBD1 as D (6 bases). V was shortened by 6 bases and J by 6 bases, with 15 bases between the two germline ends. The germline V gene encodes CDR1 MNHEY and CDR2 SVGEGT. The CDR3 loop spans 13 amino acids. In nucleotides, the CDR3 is TGTGCCAGCAGCCCCTGGGGGCAGGGCGAGCAGTACTTC. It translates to CASSPWGQGEQYF.

The CDR3 loop is CASSPPQAGREQFF. The CDR3 DNA follows: TGTGCCAGCTCACCACCCCAGGCGGGTAGAGAGCAGTTCTTC. This rearrangement joins TRBV18 to TRBJ2-1; possibly TRBD2 for D (5 bases). The length of the CDR3 is 14 residues. V dropped 0 bases and J dropped 10 bases, with 13 bases sitting between them. Germline V gene lookup returns CDR1 KGHSH and CDR2 LQKENI. Together with reference TRBV18 and TRBJ2-1, the CDR3 gives the full variable domain: NAGVMQNPRHLVRRRGQEARLRCSPMKGHSHVYWYRQLPEEGLKFMVYLQKENIIDESGMPKERFSAEFPKEGPSILRIQQVVRGDSAAYFCASSPPQAGREQFFGPGTRLTVL.

CDR3 amino acids: CASSIGSLHTEAFF. CDR3 coding DNA: TGTGCCAGTAGTATTGGCTCTCTCCACACTGAAGCTTTCTTT. The chain employs TRBV19 and TRBJ1-1; D is undetermined. The V end lost 3 bases, the J end lost 3 bases, and 11 bases lay between the germline ends. The CDR3 sequence is 14 residues long. Germline assignment: CDR1 LNHDA and CDR2 SQIVND (reference sequence).

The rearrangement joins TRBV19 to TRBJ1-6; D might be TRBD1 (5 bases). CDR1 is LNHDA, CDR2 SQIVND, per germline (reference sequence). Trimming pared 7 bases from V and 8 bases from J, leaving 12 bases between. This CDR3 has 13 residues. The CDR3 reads CASNWGVDSPLHF. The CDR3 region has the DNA TGTGCCAGTAACTGGGGGGTGGATTCACCCCTCCACTTT. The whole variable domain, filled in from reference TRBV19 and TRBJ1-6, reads DGGITQSPKYLFRKEGQNVTLSCEQNLNHDAMYWYRQDPGQGLRLIYYSQIVNDFQKGDIAEGYSVSREKKESFPLTVTSAQKNPTAFYLCASNWGVDSPLHFGNGTRLTVT.

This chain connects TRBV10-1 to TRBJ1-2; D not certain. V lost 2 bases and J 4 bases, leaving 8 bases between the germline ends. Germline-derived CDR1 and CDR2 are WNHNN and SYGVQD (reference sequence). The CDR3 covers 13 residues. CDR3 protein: CASSEQRSYGYTF. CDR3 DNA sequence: TGCGCCAGCAGTGAGCAACGGTCCTATGGCTACACCTTC.

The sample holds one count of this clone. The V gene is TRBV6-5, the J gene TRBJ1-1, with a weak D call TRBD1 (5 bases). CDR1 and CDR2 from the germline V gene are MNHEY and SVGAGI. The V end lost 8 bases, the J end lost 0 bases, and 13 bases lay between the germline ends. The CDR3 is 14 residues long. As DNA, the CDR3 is TGTGCCAGCGTAAACAGGAATATGAACACTGAAGCTTTCTTT. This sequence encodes CASVNRNMNTEAFF.

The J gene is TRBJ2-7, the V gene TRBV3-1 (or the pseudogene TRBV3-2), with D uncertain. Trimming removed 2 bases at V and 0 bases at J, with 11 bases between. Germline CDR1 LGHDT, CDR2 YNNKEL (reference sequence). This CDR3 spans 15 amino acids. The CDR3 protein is CASSQSLILSYEQYF. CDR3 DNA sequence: TGTGCCAGCAGCCAATCGTTAATACTCTCCTACGAGCAGTACTTC.